A selection of T cell receptor beta chains follows, all from one sample in a study of Ad26.COV2.S vaccination and SARS-CoV-2 variants. Sequencing used immunoSEQ multiplex PCR; TCRdb keeps in-frame clones, though not all of them. The sample has some 180,000 clones, roughly 89% seen once. The source was peripheral blood, collected after recovery from COVID-19. These TCRs come from a human donor who had recovered from COVID-19. CDR3s include the opening cysteine and the closing phenylalanine or tryptophan. A D gene is named only where the DNA matches it firmly. Only part of the rows carry a size: once, few, many, or a class if the clone is expanded.

v_gene	d_gene	j_gene	abundance	CDR3nt	CDR3aa
TRBV5-6	NA	TRBJ1-2	NA	TGTGCCAGCAGCCCGGGGACCGGGAATGGCTACACCTTC	CASSPGTGNGYTF
TRBV2	TRBD1	TRBJ1-2	NA	TGTGCCAGCAGTGGCCAGGGGGCGGGTGGCTACACCTTC	CASSGQGAGGYTF
TRBV5-8	TRBD1	TRBJ2-6	NA	TGTGCCAGCAGCTTTGATACCGGGACAGGGGCTGGGGCCAACGTCCTGACTTTC	CASSFDTGTGAGANVLTF
TRBV30	NA	TRBJ2-3	NA	TGTGCCCGGGGTACTAGCACAGATACGCAGTATTTT	CARGTSTDTQYF
TRBV3-1/TRBV3-2	NA	TRBJ2-2	NA	TGTGCCAGCGGCGACACCGGGGAGCTGTTTTTT	CASGDTGELFF
TRBV5-1	NA	TRBJ2-5	NA	TGCGCCAGCAAGGATAGCGGTACCAAAGAGACCCAGTACTTC	CASKDSGTKETQYF
TRBV27	NA	TRBJ1-1	NA	TGTGCCAGCAGTTTATCCGGCCCAGAAGAAGCTTTCTTT	CASSLSGPEEAFF
TRBV4-1	TRBD2	TRBJ2-1	NA	TGCGCCAGCAGCCAAGTTCCGATTAGCGGGGGCGAAATAGGCGAGCAGTTCTTC	CASSQVPISGGEIGEQFF
TRBV2	NA	TRBJ2-5	NA	TGTGCCAGCGATGCTCTCACGCCAGAGACCCAGTACTTC	CASDALTPETQYF
TRBV18	NA	TRBJ1-5	NA	TGTGCCAGCTCACCACCATATAGCAATCAGCCCCAGCATTTT	CASSPPYSNQPQHF
TRBV7-2	NA	TRBJ2-7	NA	TGTGCCAGCAGCTACGACCCGTCGTCCTACGAGCAGTACTTC	CASSYDPSSYEQYF
TRBV4-1	TRBD1	TRBJ1-1	once	TGCGCCAGCAGCCCCCGGGCAGGGGGGAACACTGAAGCTTTCTTT	CASSPRAGGNTEAFF
TRBV5-6	TRBD2	TRBJ2-1	NA	TGTGCCAGCAGCTTTCTCCAGGGACTAGCGGGGAACAATGAGCAGTTCTTC	CASSFLQGLAGNNEQFF
TRBV7-2	NA	TRBJ2-5	NA	TGTGCCAGCAGCTTAAAGTGGGGCCGGGAGACCCAGTACTTC	CASSLKWGRETQYF
TRBV27	TRBD1	TRBJ1-5	NA	TGTGCCAGCAGTACTAAACATCGACAGGGTTCCTTGCTTGGTAGCAATCAGCCCCAGCATTTT	CASSTKHRQGSLLGSNQPQHF
TRBV13	NA	TRBJ2-3	NA	TGTGCCAGCAGCTTAGGCGGGATTTTCAGTACCACACCCCTCACAGATACGCAGTATTTT	CASSLGGIFSTTPLTDTQYF
TRBV10-3	NA	TRBJ1-2	NA	TGTGCCATCAGTAATGATCAGGCTAGCAATGGCTACACCTTC	CAISNDQASNGYTF
TRBV29-1	TRBD2	TRBJ2-1	NA	TGCAGCGTTCCGGGGGTAGCGGGAGGGAGATACAATGAGCAGTTCTTC	CSVPGVAGGRYNEQFF
TRBV7-6	NA	TRBJ1-5	NA	TGTGCCAGCAGCCCGGATAGCAATCAGCCCCAGCATTTT	CASSPDSNQPQHF
TRBV7-2	NA	TRBJ1-1	NA	TGTGCCAGCATTCTAGGGGTGAACACTGAAGCTTTCTTT	CASILGVNTEAFF
TRBV5-1	TRBD2	TRBJ2-1	NA	TGCGCCAGCAGCTTAGCGAGCGGGAGGTTAGGTGAGCAGTTCTTC	CASSLASGRLGEQFF
TRBV7-9	NA	TRBJ2-1	once	TGTGCCAGCAGCTCGTTAAATGAGCAGTTCTTC	CASSSLNEQFF
TRBV7-6	NA	TRBJ2-1	NA	TGTGCCAGCAGCTTAGGGGGGCAGGGCGTAGGTGAGCAGTTCTTC	CASSLGGQGVGEQFF
TRBV27	NA	TRBJ2-3	NA	TGTGCCAGCGGTTTAGATACGCAGTATTTT	CASGLDTQYF
TRBV6-5	NA	TRBJ1-2	NA	TGTGCCAGCAGTCTTCAGGGGCGTCCCCCCGGCTACACCTTC	CASSLQGRPPGYTF
TRBV9	TRBD2	TRBJ2-1	NA	TGTGCCAGCAGCGTCGGGACTAGCGGGAGTTGGGCTAGAAATGAGCAGTTCTTC	CASSVGTSGSWARNEQFF
TRBV3-1/TRBV3-2	NA	TRBJ2-4	NA	TGTGCCAGCAGCCAAGATTCGGGGCGGTGGAACATTCAGTACTTC	CASSQDSGRWNIQYF
TRBV3-1/TRBV3-2	TRBD2	TRBJ2-1	NA	TGTGCCAGCAGCCAAGAAGGCGCGGGAGGGGCCCATGAGCAGTTCTTC	CASSQEGAGGAHEQFF
TRBV25-1	NA	TRBJ2-7	NA	TGTGCCAGCAGTGAGGGGGACTCCCTTTTCTACGAGCAGTACTTC	CASSEGDSLFYEQYF
TRBV2	NA	TRBJ1-2	NA	TGTGCCAGCAAGGAAGAAGGTGGCTACACCTTC	CASKEEGGYTF
TRBV27	NA	TRBJ1-4	NA	TGTGCCAGCAGTTCCCAATCCCTAACTAATGAAAAACTGTTTTTT	CASSSQSLTNEKLFF
TRBV6-2/TRBV6-3	NA	TRBJ1-2	NA	TGTGCCAGCACCCCCACCCTAGTGGCCTATGGCTACACCTTC	CASTPTLVAYGYTF
TRBV19	TRBD1	TRBJ2-1	NA	TGTGCCAGTAGTAAGGGACAGGGTTTCGATGAGCAGTTCTTC	CASSKGQGFDEQFF
TRBV11-2	NA	TRBJ1-6	NA	TGTGCCAGCAGCGTTTCGAACGGGTCACCCCTCCACTTT	CASSVSNGSPLHF
TRBV9	NA	TRBJ2-1	NA	TGTGCCAGCAGCGTAGCTCCGAACTACAATGAGCAGTTCTTC	CASSVAPNYNEQFF
TRBV6-5	TRBD2	TRBJ2-1	NA	TGTGCCAGCAGTTCCGACGCGGGAGAGTACAATGAGCAGTTCTTC	CASSSDAGEYNEQFF
TRBV7-2	NA	TRBJ2-5	NA	TGTGCCAGCAGCTTGGACTCGTCTATTCAAGAGACCCAGTACTTC	CASSLDSSIQETQYF
TRBV4-1	TRBD2	TRBJ2-3	NA	TGCGCCAGCAGCCAAGGACTAGCGGATACGCAGTATTTT	CASSQGLADTQYF
TRBV30	NA	TRBJ1-2	NA	TGTGCCTGGAGAACGCCCGGGACGGCAAACTATGGCTACACCTTC	CAWRTPGTANYGYTF
TRBV7-8	TRBD1	TRBJ1-5	NA	TGTGCCAGCAGCTTAACCCGGACAGGGGCCAATCAGCCCCAGCATTTT	CASSLTRTGANQPQHF
TRBV5-1	NA	TRBJ2-7	NA	TGCGCCAGCAGCCCGGAAGGACCCGCTTCCTTCTCCGAGCAGTACTTC	CASSPEGPASFSEQYF
TRBV3-1/TRBV3-2	NA	TRBJ1-2	NA	TGTGCCAGCAGCGCCACAGTGTATGGCTACACCTTC	CASSATVYGYTF
TRBV4-2	NA	TRBJ1-1	NA	TGTGCCAGCAGCCAAGATTGGGCGGACACTGAAGCTTTCTTT	CASSQDWADTEAFF
TRBV5-1	TRBD2	TRBJ2-7	NA	TGCGCCAGCAGCCTAGAGCGGGGGGCTTCCTACGAGCAGTACTTC	CASSLERGASYEQYF
TRBV5-4	NA	TRBJ2-5	NA	TGTGCCGCCAGGGACTCACAAGAGACCCAGTACTTC	CAARDSQETQYF
TRBV7-2	TRBD2	TRBJ2-3	NA	TGTGCCAGCAGCCCTCGGACTAGCGGGGCCCGCACGGGTACGCAGTATTTT	CASSPRTSGARTGTQYF
TRBV2	NA	TRBJ2-1	NA	TGTGCCAGCAGTGAACCTTCCTACGGGGATGAGCAGTTCTTC	CASSEPSYGDEQFF
TRBV6-4	NA	TRBJ2-7	NA	TGTGCCAGCAGTGACTCCGGAGGTTCTAGCTCCTACGAGCAGTACTTC	CASSDSGGSSSYEQYF
TRBV4-2	NA	TRBJ2-5	NA	TGTGCCAGCAGCCAAGGTGCGGGGGCGGAGGAGACCCAGTACTTC	CASSQGAGAEETQYF
TRBV24-1	NA	TRBJ2-3	NA	TGTGCCACCAGTGCTCCCCAAGGTACGCAGTATTTT	CATSAPQGTQYF
TRBV2	TRBD1	TRBJ2-2	NA	TGTGCCAGCAGACCAGGGGGTACCGGGGAGCTGTTTTTT	CASRPGGTGELFF
TRBV7-6	NA	TRBJ2-5	NA	TGTGCCAGCAGCTTAAGGTTGAGAGGGAAAGAGACCCAGTACTTC	CASSLRLRGKETQYF
TRBV12-3/TRBV12-4	NA	TRBJ1-1	NA	TGTGCCAGCATCAAAGGGACTTACACTGAAGCTTTCTTT	CASIKGTYTEAFF
TRBV7-9	NA	TRBJ2-1	NA	TGTGCCAGCATCGTCACCGGGACTGTCAATGAGCAGTTCTTC	CASIVTGTVNEQFF
TRBV6-5	NA	TRBJ2-1	few	TGTGCCAGCAGTTACGAGAGGGCGGGGGCTTACAATGAGCAGTTCTTC	CASSYERAGAYNEQFF
TRBV7-2	TRBD2	TRBJ2-1	NA	TGTGCCAGCAGCTTCTTAGCGGGAGAGGAATACAATGAGCAGTTCTTC	CASSFLAGEEYNEQFF
TRBV10-3	NA	TRBJ2-1	NA	TGTGCCATCAGTGAGTCTAGCGGACGGGCCTACAATGAGCAGTTCTTC	CAISESSGRAYNEQFF